This TCR beta chain was captured by sequencing in a study of T cells after posttransplantation cyclophosphamide. The length of the CDR3 is 14 residues. V gave up 1 base and J gave up 6 bases; unmatched junction bases: 5. Germline CDR1 and CDR2: MGHRA and YSYEKL. Findings and caveats of the study: Skin or GI-infiltrating T cells shared few TRB sequences with blood. TRB clonality was highly associated with recipient CMV seropositivity and reactivation. Later blood repertoires were often dominated by clones from the donor CD8+ memory compartment.

This clone was picked up a small number of times. Its matching antigen is unknown. Method: immunoSEQ multiplex PCR; TCRdb's copy keeps in-frame clones and lacks some. In the table there are tens of thousands of clones, about 86% of which are singletons. V usage is TRBV4-1 and J usage is TRBJ1-1; TRBD1 matches at 7 bases. The sequence came from a man aged 25 to 40 with a blood cancer, CMV-positive, and with a related stem cell donor. Sequences were obtained from PBMCs. The CDR3, as DNA: TGCGCCAGCAGCCAAGTAGGAAGGGGGCCTGAAGCTTTCTTT. It codes for CASSQVGRGPEAFF.